There are a few counts of the clone carrying this T cell receptor beta chain. Its antigen is as yet unknown. V was clipped by 5 bases and J by 4 bases; unmatched bases: 9. This CDR3 is built from 15 residues. TCRdb re-derived calls from the PCR reads in MiXCR, one entry per CDR3 protein. This sample has a few hundred thousand distinct CDR3 sequences; around 21% occur once, and the top ten carry about 0.78%. Naive CD8 T cells underwent sorting with the CD8+CD4-CCR7+CD45RA+ definition. The data were obtained in a study of molecular identifiers for immune sequencing clone quantification. General observations from the study: Detection of one spiked Jurkat cell's TCR RNA reportedly worked in one million naive cells.

The chain carries TRBV12-3 or TRBV12-4 and TRBJ2-5; 8 bases map to TRBD2. The specimen was naive CD8+ T cells from blood, with Jurkat cell RNA spiked in. The subset: FACS-sorted CD8+CD4-CCR7+CD45RA+ naive T cells. This TCR came from a human donor in good health. Some libraries in this study had Jurkat cell RNA spiked in. The CDR3 here is CASSRAGVWRETQYF. CDR3 sequence (DNA): TGTGCCAGCAGTCGAGCGGGGGTGTGGCGAGAGACCCAGTACTTC.